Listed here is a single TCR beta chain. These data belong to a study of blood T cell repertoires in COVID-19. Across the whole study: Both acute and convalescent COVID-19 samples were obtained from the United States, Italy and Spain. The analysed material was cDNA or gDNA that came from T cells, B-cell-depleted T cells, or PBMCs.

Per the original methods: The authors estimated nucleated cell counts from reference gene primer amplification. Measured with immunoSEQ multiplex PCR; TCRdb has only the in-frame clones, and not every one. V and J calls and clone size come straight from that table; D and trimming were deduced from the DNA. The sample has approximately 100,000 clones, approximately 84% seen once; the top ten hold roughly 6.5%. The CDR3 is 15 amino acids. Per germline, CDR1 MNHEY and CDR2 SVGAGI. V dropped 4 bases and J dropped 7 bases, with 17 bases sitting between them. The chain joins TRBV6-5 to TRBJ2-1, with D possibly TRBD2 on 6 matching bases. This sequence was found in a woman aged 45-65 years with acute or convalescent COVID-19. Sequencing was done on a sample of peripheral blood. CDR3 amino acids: CASSSRAGRRNEQFF. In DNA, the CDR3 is TGTGCCAGCAGTTCCCGTGCGGGACGACGAAATGAGCAGTTCTTC.